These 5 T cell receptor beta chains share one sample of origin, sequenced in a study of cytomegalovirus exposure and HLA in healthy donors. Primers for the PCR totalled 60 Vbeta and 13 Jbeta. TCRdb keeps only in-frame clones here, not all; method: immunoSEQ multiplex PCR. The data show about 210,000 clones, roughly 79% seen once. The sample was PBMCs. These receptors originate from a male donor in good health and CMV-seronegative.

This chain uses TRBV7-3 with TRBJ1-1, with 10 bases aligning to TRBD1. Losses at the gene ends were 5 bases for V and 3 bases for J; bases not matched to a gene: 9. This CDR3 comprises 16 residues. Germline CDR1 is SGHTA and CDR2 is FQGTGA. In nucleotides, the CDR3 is TGTGCCAGCAGCCAAGGGACAGGGGTGTTGGACACTGAAGCTTTCTTT. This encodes CASSQGTGVLDTEAFF.

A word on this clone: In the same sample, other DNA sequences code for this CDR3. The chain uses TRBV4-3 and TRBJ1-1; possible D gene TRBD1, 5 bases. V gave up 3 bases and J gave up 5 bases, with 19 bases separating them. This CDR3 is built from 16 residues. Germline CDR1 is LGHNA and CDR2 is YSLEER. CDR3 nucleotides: TGCGCCAGCAGCCAGGATCAACCAGGGTGGGGAACTGAAGCTTTCTTT. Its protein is CASSQDQPGWGTEAFF.

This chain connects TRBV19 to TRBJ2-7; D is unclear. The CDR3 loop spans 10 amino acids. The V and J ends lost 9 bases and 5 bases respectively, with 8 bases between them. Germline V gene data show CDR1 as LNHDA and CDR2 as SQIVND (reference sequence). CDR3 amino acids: CARKIDEQYF. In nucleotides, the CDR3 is TGTGCCAGAAAGATAGACGAGCAGTACTTC.

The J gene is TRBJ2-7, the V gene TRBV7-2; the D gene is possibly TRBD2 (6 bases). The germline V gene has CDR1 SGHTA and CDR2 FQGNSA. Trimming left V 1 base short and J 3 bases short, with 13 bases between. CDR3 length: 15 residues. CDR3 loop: CASSLESSAVYEQYF. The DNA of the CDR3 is TGTGCCAGCAGCTTAGAGTCTAGCGCGGTCTACGAGCAGTACTTC.

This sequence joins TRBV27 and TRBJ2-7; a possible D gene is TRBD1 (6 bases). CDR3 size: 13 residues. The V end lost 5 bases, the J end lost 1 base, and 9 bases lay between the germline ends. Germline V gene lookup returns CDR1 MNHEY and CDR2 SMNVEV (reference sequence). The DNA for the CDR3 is TGTGCCAGCAGTATTACAGGGTCCTACGAGCAGTACTTC. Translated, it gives CASSITGSYEQYF.